The 22 T cell receptor beta chains below come from one sample, sequenced in a study. TCRdb reprocessed the 5' RACE reads with MiXCR, giving one entry per CDR3 protein. The sample records tens of thousands of distinct CDR3 sequences, roughly 25% being singletons. The sequencing sample was made of naive CD4+ T cells sorted from a lymph node. Subset here: naive CD4+ T cells, CD4+CD45RA+CD25-. These receptors all stem from a female donor with breast cancer.

The chain carries TRBV4-2 and TRBJ2-7; 10 bases are shared with TRBD1. CDR3 size: 15 residues. CDR1 LGHNA and CDR2 YNFKEQ come from the germline V gene. The ends lost 4 bases at V and 3 bases at J; junction bases unmatched: 6. CDR3 DNA: TGTGCCAGCAGCCGAGGGACAGGGGAGAGCTACGAGCAGTACTTC. Its protein product is CASSRGTGESYEQYF.

This clonotype was counted only a few times. V gene TRBV6-5 combines with J gene TRBJ2-1; a possible D gene is TRBD2 (6 bases). The CDR3 has 15 amino acids. The V gene lost 2 bases and the J gene lost 2 bases, with 10 bases spanning the gap. CDR1 is MNHEY, CDR2 SVGAGI, per germline. The CDR3 coding sequence is TGTGCCAGCAGTTACGGGGGGTTCACCTACAATGAGCAGTTCTTC. Translating it yields CASSYGGFTYNEQFF.

This clonotype was observed a handful of times. The chain is built from TRBV5-1 and TRBJ2-7; 8 bases are a match to TRBD2. Losses at the gene ends were 1 base for V and 2 bases for J; bases not matched to a gene: 5. CDR3 size: 15 residues. Germline CDR1 reads SGHRS; CDR2 reads YFSETQ. CDR3 DNA: TGCGCCAGCAGCTTGTCCGGGGGGGACCCCTACGAGCAGTACTTC. Residues: CASSLSGGDPYEQYF.

This clonotype came up once. A read error may be the cause here, since a much bigger clone is one base away. The chain couples TRBV5-1 to TRBJ2-5; 9 nucleotides agree with TRBD1. The CDR3 consists of 15 residues. Germline V CDR1 and CDR2: SGHRS, YFSETQ. The CDR3 coding sequence is TGCGCCAGCAGCAGGACAGGGGCGGGCCAAGGGACCCAGTACTTC. Its protein product is CASSRTGAGQGTQYF.

Details on this clonotype: A junction end diverges from the germline sequence, so it may reflect a read error. The CDR3 spells CTSSPDNSNQPQHF. CDR3 bases: TGCACCAGCAGCCCAGATAATAGCAATCAGCCCCAGCATTTT. V is TRBV5-1 and J is TRBJ1-5; no definite D call. Germline CDR1 is SGHRS and CDR2 is YFSETQ. The CDR3 is made up of 14 amino acids. The variable domain in full, with the rest retrieved from reference TRBV5-1 and TRBJ1-5, is KAGVTQTPRYLIKTRGQQVTLSCSPISGHRSVSWYQQTPGQGLQFLFEYFSETQRNKGNFPGRFSGRQFSNSRSEMNVSTLELGDSALYLCTSSPDNSNQPQHFGDGTRLSIL.

This clonotype is judged medium-sized. Compared with germline, one end of the junction differs, possibly owing to a read error. The chain couples TRBV29-1 to TRBJ2-5; the D is unclear. Germline loops: CDR1 SQVTM, CDR2 ANQGSEA. This CDR3 is built from 11 residues. The CDR3 spells CSVEDWPRIRF. In DNA, the CDR3 is TGCAGCGTTGAAGATTGGCCGAGGATTCGCTTC.

CDR3 amino acids: CASSSSFQAGLSSYEQYF. The CDR3 region has the DNA TGTGCCAGCAGCTCGTCGTTTCAAGCGGGATTAAGCTCCTACGAGCAGTACTTC. The chain couples TRBV11-1 to TRBJ2-7; 7 positions agree with TRBD2. Germline V gene data show CDR1 as SGHAT and CDR2 as FQDESV (reference sequence). The ends lost 4 bases at V and 0 bases at J; junction bases unmatched: 15. The CDR3 has 18 amino acids.

At least ten counts were recorded for this clonotype. The chain links TRBV6-5 to TRBJ1-6, with D hard to call. Trimming stripped 6 bases from V and 10 bases from J, with 13 bases between. Germline V gene data show CDR1 as MNHEY and CDR2 as SVGAGI. This CDR3 is built from 13 residues. For the CDR3, the DNA is TGTGCCAGCAGAAGCAACCCGCACTCACCCCTCCACTTT. Translating gives CASRSNPHSPLHF.

This clonotype was observed a handful of times. This chain joins TRBV7-3 and TRBJ2-3; D possibly corresponds to TRBD1 (6 bases). This CDR3 spans 15 amino acids. Germline CDR1 reads SGHTA; CDR2 reads FQGTGA. Trimming took off 4 bases at V and 5 bases at J, with 16 bases between the two ends. The CDR3 reads CASSSTGRARDTQYF. The CDR3, as DNA: TGTGCCAGCAGCTCGACAGGACGGGCAAGAGATACGCAGTATTTT.

Concerning this clonotype: Possible read error: a much larger clone is one base away. The chain combines TRBV6-1 with TRBJ2-1; unclear D gene. The CDR3 is made up of 13 amino acids. CDR1 MNHNS and CDR2 SASEGT come from the germline V gene. In DNA form, the CDR3 reads TGTGCCAGCAGTCGACCAGAGAACAATGAGCGGTTCTTC. This encodes CASSRPENNERFF.

In its sample, this clonotype was seen many times. The chain carries TRBV12-3 or TRBV12-4 and TRBJ2-7; a possible D gene is TRBD2 (5 bases). The CDR3 has 12 residues. V lost 2 bases and J lost 6, with 8 bases in between. CDR3 in DNA: TGTGCCAGCAGTTTACAGCGGTCCGAGCAGTACTTC. It encodes CASSLQRSEQYF.

This clonotype was counted at least ten times. The chain employs TRBV6-2 or TRBV6-3 and TRBJ1-5; D remains unclear. The CDR3 sequence is 11 residues long. V gave up 2 bases and J gave up 11 bases, with 7 bases separating them. Germline-derived CDR1 and CDR2 are MNHEY and SVGEGT. CDR3 region: CASSYGPAQHF. CDR3 bases: TGTGCCAGCAGTTACGGACCGGCCCAGCATTTT.

Only a few counts were recorded for this clonotype. The chain joins TRBV20-1 to TRBJ1-5, with TRBD1 identical over 8 bases. With 3 bases clipped from V and 6 bases from J, the junction kept 4 bases outside the gene matches. Germline CDR1 reads DFQATT; CDR2 reads SNEGSKA (reference sequence). This CDR3 spans 13 amino acids. The CDR3 sequence is CSARQGASQPQHF. The CDR3, as DNA: TGCAGTGCTAGGCAGGGGGCAAGTCAGCCCCAGCATTTT.

This chain connects TRBV5-1 to TRBJ2-7; TRBD1 is a possible D gene (5 bases). V lost 4 bases and J 5 bases, leaving 19 bases between the germline ends. Germline loops: CDR1 SGHRS, CDR2 YFSETQ. The CDR3 runs to 15 residues. The DNA of the CDR3 is TGCGCCAGCAGCCTCCAAAGGGGTCGAGACGACGAGCAGTACTTC. Amino acids: CASSLQRGRDDEQYF. Based on the CDR3 plus reference TRBV5-1 and TRBJ2-7, the full variable domain is KAGVTQTPRYLIKTRGQQVTLSCSPISGHRSVSWYQQTPGQGLQFLFEYFSETQRNKGNFPGRFSGRQFSNSRSEMNVSTLELGDSALYLCASSLQRGRDDEQYFGPGTRLTVT.

This clonotype appeared many times. The chain combines TRBV5-1 with TRBJ2-1; D is unresolved. Trimming stripped 3 bases from V and 8 bases from J, with 6 bases between. CDR3 length: 11 residues. Germline V gene lookup returns CDR1 SGHRS and CDR2 YFSETQ. In nucleotides, the CDR3 is TGCGCCAGCAGCTCGTCGGATGAGCAGTTCTTC. This translates into CASSSSDEQFF.

This clonotype was counted ten times or more. The chain joins TRBV4-1 to TRBJ1-4, with TRBD1 as a possible D gene (6 bases). CDR1 is MGHRA and CDR2 is YSYEKL in the germline V gene. CDR3 size: 15 residues. V was pared by 0 bases and J by 7 bases, with 12 bases between. The CDR3, as DNA: TGCGCCAGCAGCCAAGATACCAGGGGTAGTGAAAAACTGTTTTTT. Residues: CASSQDTRGSEKLFF.

Comment on this clonotype: A junction end diverges from the germline sequence, so it may reflect a read error. The chain carries TRBV10-3 and TRBJ2-7, with D maybe TRBD1 (5 bases). This CDR3 is 13 amino acids long. Germline-derived CDR1 and CDR2 are ENHRY and SYGVKD. This CDR3 is CATLQESSYGQYF. The CDR3 region has the DNA TGTGCCACCCTACAGGAAAGCTCCTACGGGCAGTACTTC.

This sequence joins TRBV7-9 and TRBJ2-1; 8 bases agree with TRBD1. Germline V gene data show CDR1 as SEHNR and CDR2 as FQNEAQ (reference sequence). CDR3 length equals 15 residues. V lost 4 bases, J lost 8 bases, and 10 bases stayed unmatched. The CDR3 nucleotides read TGTGCCAGCAGCTCCGACAGGGGCCCGGAGTATGAGCAGTTCTTC. Translation: CASSSDRGPEYEQFF. Looking up the rest from reference TRBV7-9 and TRBJ2-1 gives the full variable domain: DTGVSQNPRHKITKRGQNVTFRCDPISEHNRLYWYRQTLGQGPEFLTYFQNEAQLEKSRLLSDRFSAERPKGSFSTLEIQRTEQGDSAMYLCASSSDRGPEYEQFFGPGTRLTVL.

This clonotype was counted many times. This chain links TRBV9 with TRBJ2-5, with D possibly matching TRBD1 (5 bases). Trimming left V 0 bases short and J 5 bases short, with 14 bases between. CDR1 is SGDLS and CDR2 is YYNGEE in the germline V gene. The CDR3 is 15 residues long. The CDR3 reads CASSVDWGPGETQYF. CDR3 nucleotide sequence: TGTGCCAGCAGCGTAGATTGGGGCCCTGGGGAGACCCAGTACTTC.

This clonotype was picked up a small number of times. This chain joins TRBV16 and TRBJ2-6; tentative D call: TRBD1 (6 bases). This CDR3 has 15 amino acids. Trimming pared 6 bases from V and 2 bases from J, leaving 11 bases between. Germline assignment: CDR1 KGHSY and CDR2 FQNENV. This CDR3 is CASSQAGAGANVLTF. CDR3 nucleotides: TGTGCCAGCAGTCAGGCAGGGGCTGGGGCCAACGTCCTGACTTTC.

By its share, this clonotype is medium-sized. The rearrangement uses TRBV4-1 and TRBJ1-1; 10 bases align to TRBD1. V shed 1 base, J shed 0 bases, and the junction held 2 bases outside the gene matches. The CDR3 consists of 16 residues. The germline V gene has CDR1 MGHRA and CDR2 YSYEKL. This CDR3 reads CASSQGQGAMNTEAFF. For the CDR3, the DNA is TGCGCCAGCAGCCAAGGACAGGGGGCCATGAACACTGAAGCTTTCTTT.

This chain connects TRBV14 to TRBJ2-6; a weak D match, TRBD2 (6 bases). In germline, CDR1 is SGHDN, CDR2 FVKESK. The V gene lost 4 bases and the J gene lost 0 bases, with 19 bases spanning the gap. This CDR3 is 19 amino acids long. CDR3 bases: TGTGCCAGCAGCCCCTTGGCTGCGGGGTCCCTCTCTGGGGCCAACGTCCTGACTTTC. This gives the protein CASSPLAAGSLSGANVLTF.